This T cell receptor (beta chain) was recovered during a study of memory CD4+ T cells and cytomegalovirus serostatus. Turning to the study itself: Donors were healthy Belgian adults, about ten CMV seropositive and about two dozen seronegative. Study outcomes and limitations: The CMV-associated TCR signature appears largely within the CD4+ memory repertoire.

In the authors' methods: Out-of-frame sequences were removed, leaving a few million distinct TCRbeta sequences. Profiled with immunoSEQ multiplex PCR; TCRdb holds only in-frame clones, not every one. V and J calls and clone size are those listed in that table; D and trimming were worked out from the DNA. Of over 75,000 clones in the sample, roughly 80% are singletons; the top ten hold about 3.5%. Trimming removed 5 bases from V and 4 bases from J; junction bases left unmatched: 12. In germline, CDR1 is SGHRS, CDR2 YFSETQ. The CDR3 has 15 residues. Of note for this clone: Its specificity is not known.

The sort gate was single viable CD3+CD4+CD8-CD45RO+ cells for memory CD4+ T cells. This chain joins TRBV5-1 and TRBJ2-7, with 7 bases identical to TRBD1. The origin of this receptor is an adult in good health and CMV-seropositive. Material for sequencing was memory CD4+ T cells from blood. The CDR3 region is CASSFDRASGYEQYF. The CDR3 DNA is TGCGCCAGCAGTTTCGACAGGGCCAGTGGATACGAGCAGTACTTC.